This T cell receptor (beta chain) derives from a study of blood T cell repertoires in COVID-19 (TCRdb year 2020). In terms of the full investigation: The collaborator samples originated in the United States, Italy and Spain and spanned the acute and convalescent phases of COVID-19. The repertoires were released in a freely available public database intended as a resource for research on the immune response to SARS-CoV-2. HLA class I and class II types, where available, came from metadata supplied by the sample provider rather than from assay-based typing. The material from the prospective study consisted of cDNA or gDNA derived from T cells, B-cell-depleted T cells, or PBMCs. Nearly every sample came with metadata listing a de-identified subject ID, COVID-19 status, age in years and sex. Samples came from the ongoing ImmuneRACE study (first 160 participants) plus 1,254 subjects from 6 global collaborators. Subjects who had been exposed to COVID-19, were actively infected with it, or had recovered from it provided the deeply sampled blood TCRbeta repertoires that made up the dataset. Overall study results and their limits: Clinical and demographic metadata were provided uncurated, with the amount varying by source and participant.

Collaborating institutions collected whole blood in K2EDTA tubes following their own protocols. Collaborator samples were shipped for TCRbeta analysis as frozen whole blood, isolated PBMCs, or DNA extracted from either sample type. On this clone itself: Its specific antigen is unknown. Base qualities are not at hand, and no much larger clone is one base apart.

As encoded in the germline V gene, CDR1 is MGHRA while CDR2 is YSYEKL. There are 17 amino acids in the CDR3, from cysteine to phenylalanine inclusive. CDR3 DNA only is kept here, 51 bases in frame from base 1. V has 1 base trimmed and J has 4 bases trimmed; junction bases matching no gene number 11. TCRbeta CDR3 regions were amplified from genomic DNA using the immunoSEQ Assay, a bias-controlled multiplex PCR. In the paper's pipeline: Nucleated cell counts per sample were estimated from amplification of reference gene primers within the assay. Sequence reads were collapsed and filtered to measure the absolute abundance of every unique TCRbeta CDR3 rearrangement. For each sample, productive Simpson clonality was calculated by taking the square root of Simpson's diversity index across productive rearrangements. This is the immuneACCESS table as TCRdb keeps it, with only in-frame sequences that have V and J called. A part of the clones is gone; compared with another copy, unresolved V genes explain less than half, and the rest is unexplained. D and trimming come from the DNA, and the V and J calls and clone size come from that table. For this sample there are some 180,000 clones; roughly 90% appear just once. The top ten hold around 20% of the sample.

The rearrangement combines TRBV4-1 with TRBJ2-7; 9 central bases correspond to TRBD1. Material: peripheral blood. The receptor was derived from a man aged 65-85 years with active or convalescent COVID-19. The CDR3 region has the sequence CASSQVWGNRGRYEQYF. The base sequence is TGCGCCAGCAGCCAAGTGTGGGGAAACAGGGGGCGATACGAGCAGTACTTC.